Presented here are 7 T cell receptor beta chains from one specimen sequenced in a study of T-cell reconstitution after alpha-beta-depleted transplantation in children. Unique molecular identifiers were built into the TCRbeta library. TCRdb called the PCR reads again in MiXCR, with one record for every CDR3 protein. Found here are about 980,000 distinct CDR3 sequences, less than 30% of them singletons; the top ten hold around 30%. Sequencing was performed on PBMCs, mostly from graft donor cells, taken 360 days after TCRalphabeta/CD19-depleted stem cell transplant. Receptor source: a boy in the first two years of life who had a stem cell transplant for SCID, so the T cells may come from the graft donor.

The chain recombines TRBV6-1 with TRBJ2-5, with 15 nucleotides matching TRBD2. The V segment lost 6 bases and the J segment 5 bases; nucleotides outside the gene matches: 4. This CDR3 has 15 residues. Germline V gives CDR1 MNHNS, CDR2 SASEGT. The CDR3, as DNA: TGTGCCAGCAGGGGACTAGCGGGGGGCGAGGAGACCCAGTACTTC. Encoded protein: CASRGLAGGEETQYF.

The chain carries TRBV24-1 and TRBJ2-3; D is perhaps TRBD1 (5 bases). Germline V lookup: CDR1 KGHDR, CDR2 SFDVKD. CDR3 length equals 15 residues. The germline V and J ends were trimmed by 7 bases and 6 bases, with 19 bases remaining between them. In nucleotides, the CDR3 is TGTGCCACCAGAGACAGCCGGTGGATCTTTGATACGCAGTATTTT. As protein: CATRDSRWIFDTQYF.

The chain recombines TRBV5-4 with TRBJ1-2; no clear D. Germline CDR1 reads SGHNT; CDR2 reads YYREEE (reference sequence). The CDR3 is made up of 15 amino acids. V gave up 1 base and J gave up 4 bases, with 14 bases separating them. The CDR3 protein is CASSLTSRVPYGYTF. CDR3 DNA sequence: TGTGCCAGCAGCTTGACCTCTCGGGTTCCCTATGGCTACACCTTC. Together with reference TRBV5-4 and TRBJ1-2, the CDR3 gives the full variable domain: ETGVTQSPTHLIKTRGQQVTLRCSSQSGHNTVSWYQQALGQGPQFIFQYYREEENGRGNFPPRFSGLQFPNYSSELNVNALELDDSALYLCASSLTSRVPYGYTFGSGTRLTVV.

This clonotype showed up just a few times. This chain uses TRBV29-1 with TRBJ2-2, with 11 bases fitting TRBD1. The germline V gene encodes CDR1 SQVTM and CDR2 ANQGSEA. J was trimmed by 7 bases and V by 0 bases; bases with no gene match: 4. The CDR3 has 15 residues. For the CDR3, the DNA is TGCAGCGTTGAAGACGGACAGGGGGCGTTCGGGGAGCTGTTTTTT. Protein product: CSVEDGQGAFGELFF.

This clonotype has more than one count but fewer than ten. The V call is TRBV24-1, the J call TRBJ2-7; possibly TRBD1 or TRBD2 for D (6 bases each). V was clipped by 1 base and J by 1 base, with 19 bases between them. This CDR3 region has 18 residues. The germline V gene encodes CDR1 KGHDR and CDR2 SFDVKD. The CDR3 region has the DNA TGTGCCACCAGTGATTTTTCGGTGGGGGGCCCGACTTCCTACGAGCAGTACTTC. Encoded protein: CATSDFSVGGPTSYEQYF.

This clonotype was observed a few times. The chain carries TRBV9 and TRBJ2-2; TRBD1 matches at 7 bases. Losses at the gene ends were 0 bases for V and 0 bases for J; bases not matched to a gene: 5. The CDR3 has 17 amino acids. The germline V gene has CDR1 SGDLS and CDR2 YYNGEE. Here the CDR3 reads CASSVGGQSANTGELFF. CDR3 DNA sequence: TGTGCCAGCAGCGTAGGGGGACAGAGCGCGAACACCGGGGAGCTGTTTTTT.

The chain has TRBV20-1 and TRBJ2-1, with 7 bases aligning to TRBD2. This CDR3 region has 13 residues. Germline CDR1 and CDR2: DFQATT and SNEGSKA (reference sequence). As DNA, the CDR3 is TGCAGCGTGGGGGGGGTCGCCTTCAATGAGCAGTTCTTC. Translation gives CSVGGVAFNEQFF.